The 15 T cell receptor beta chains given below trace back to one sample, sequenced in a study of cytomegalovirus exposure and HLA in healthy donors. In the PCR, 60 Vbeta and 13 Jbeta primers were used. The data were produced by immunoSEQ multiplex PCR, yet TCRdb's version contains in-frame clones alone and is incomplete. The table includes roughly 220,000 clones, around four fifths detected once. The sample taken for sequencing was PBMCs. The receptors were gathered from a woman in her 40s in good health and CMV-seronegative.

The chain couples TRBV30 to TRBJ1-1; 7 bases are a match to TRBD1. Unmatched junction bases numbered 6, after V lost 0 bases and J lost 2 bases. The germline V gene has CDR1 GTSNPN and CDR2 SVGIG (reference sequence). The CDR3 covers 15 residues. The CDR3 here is CAWSVLGGGNTEAFF. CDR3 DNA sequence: TGTGCCTGGAGTGTTTTAGGGGGCGGTAACACTGAAGCTTTCTTT.

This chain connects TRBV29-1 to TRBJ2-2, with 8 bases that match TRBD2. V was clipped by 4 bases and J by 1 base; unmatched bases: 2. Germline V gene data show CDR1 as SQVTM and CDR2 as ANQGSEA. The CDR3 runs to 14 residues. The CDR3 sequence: CSVVTSGNTGELFF. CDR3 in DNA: TGCAGCGTTGTTACTAGCGGGAACACCGGGGAGCTGTTTTTT.

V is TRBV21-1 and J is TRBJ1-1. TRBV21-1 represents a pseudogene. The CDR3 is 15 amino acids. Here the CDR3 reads CASSEPRRENTEAFF. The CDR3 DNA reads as TGTGCCAGCAGCGAACCCCGGAGGGAGAACACTGAAGCTTTCTTT.

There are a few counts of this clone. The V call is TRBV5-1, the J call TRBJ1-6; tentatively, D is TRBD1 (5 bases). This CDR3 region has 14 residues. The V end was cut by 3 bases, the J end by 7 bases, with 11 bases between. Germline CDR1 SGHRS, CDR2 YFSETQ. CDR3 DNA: TGCGCCAGCAGCTCGGACGGGGGGAATTCACCCCTCCACTTT. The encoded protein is CASSSDGGNSPLHF.

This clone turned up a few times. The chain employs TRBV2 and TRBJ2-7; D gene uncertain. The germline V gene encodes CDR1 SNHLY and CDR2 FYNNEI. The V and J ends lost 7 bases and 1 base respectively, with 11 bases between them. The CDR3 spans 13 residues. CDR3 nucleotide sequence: TGTGCCAGCACCGCGGAGCCGTCCTACGAGCAGTACTTC. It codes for CASTAEPSYEQYF.

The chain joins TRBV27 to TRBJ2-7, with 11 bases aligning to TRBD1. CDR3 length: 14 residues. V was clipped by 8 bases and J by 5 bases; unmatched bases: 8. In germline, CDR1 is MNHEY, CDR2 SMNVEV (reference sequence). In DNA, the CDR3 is TGTGCCAGCGCCCCGGGACAGGGGGGGCACGAGCAGTACTTC. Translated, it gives CASAPGQGGHEQYF.

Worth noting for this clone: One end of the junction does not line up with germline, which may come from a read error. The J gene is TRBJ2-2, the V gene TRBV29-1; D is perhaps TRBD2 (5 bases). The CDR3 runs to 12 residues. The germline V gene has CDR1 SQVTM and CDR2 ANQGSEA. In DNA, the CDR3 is TGCAGCGCTGAATGGGGAGCCGGGGAGCTGTTTTTT. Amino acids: CSAEWGAGELFF.

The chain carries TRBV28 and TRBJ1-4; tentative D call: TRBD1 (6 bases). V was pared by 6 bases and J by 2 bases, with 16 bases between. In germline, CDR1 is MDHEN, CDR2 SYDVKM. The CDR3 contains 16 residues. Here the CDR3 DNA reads TGTGCCAGCAGCTCAATTACAGGGTATACTAATGAAAAACTGTTTTTT. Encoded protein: CASSSITGYTNEKLFF.

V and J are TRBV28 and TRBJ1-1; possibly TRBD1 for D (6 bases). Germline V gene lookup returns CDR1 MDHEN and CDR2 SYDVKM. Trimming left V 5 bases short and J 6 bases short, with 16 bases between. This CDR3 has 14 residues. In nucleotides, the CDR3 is TGTGCCAGCAGTACCATTCAGGGGAAGGCTGAAGCTTTCTTT. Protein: CASSTIQGKAEAFF.

CDR3 bases: TGCGCCAGCAGAGGACCGGGACAGGGCTACGAGCAGTACTTC. Encoded protein: CASRGPGQGYEQYF. V usage is TRBV5-1 and J usage is TRBJ2-7; 9 bases align to TRBD1. The CDR3 has 14 amino acids. Germline V CDR1 and CDR2: SGHRS, YFSETQ. V shed 5 bases and J 3 bases; nucleotides not matched to a gene: 6.

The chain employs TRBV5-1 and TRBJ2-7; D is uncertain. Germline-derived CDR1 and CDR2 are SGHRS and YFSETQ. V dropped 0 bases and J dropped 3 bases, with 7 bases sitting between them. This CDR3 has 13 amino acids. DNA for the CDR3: TGCGCCAGCAGCTTGGGCATAGACTACGAGCAGTACTTC. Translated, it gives CASSLGIDYEQYF. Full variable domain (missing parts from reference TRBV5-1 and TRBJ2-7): KAGVTQTPRYLIKTRGQQVTLSCSPISGHRSVSWYQQTPGQGLQFLFEYFSETQRNKGNFPGRFSGRQFSNSRSEMNVSTLELGDSALYLCASSLGIDYEQYFGPGTRLTVT.

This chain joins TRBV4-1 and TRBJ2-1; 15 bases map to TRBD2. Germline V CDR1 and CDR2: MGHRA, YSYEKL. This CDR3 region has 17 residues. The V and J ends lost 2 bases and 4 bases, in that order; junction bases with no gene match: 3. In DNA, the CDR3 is TGCGCCAGCAGCCAAAGGACTAGCGGGAGGGGATACAATGAGCAGTTCTTC. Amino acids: CASSQRTSGRGYNEQFF.

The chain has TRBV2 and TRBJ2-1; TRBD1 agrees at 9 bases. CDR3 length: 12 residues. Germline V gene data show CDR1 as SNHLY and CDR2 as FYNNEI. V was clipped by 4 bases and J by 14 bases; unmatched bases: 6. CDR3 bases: TGTGCCAGCAGTGGGGACAGGGTAATTAAGTTCTTC. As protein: CASSGDRVIKFF.

CDR3 protein: CASSVDFWAAEAFF. DNA for the CDR3: TGTGCCAGCAGCGTAGATTTTTGGGCAGCTGAAGCTTTCTTT. The genes are TRBV9 and TRBJ1-1; no firm D call. V gave up 0 bases and J gave up 6 bases, with 12 bases separating them. This CDR3 spans 14 amino acids. Germline values: CDR1 SGDLS, CDR2 YYNGEE.

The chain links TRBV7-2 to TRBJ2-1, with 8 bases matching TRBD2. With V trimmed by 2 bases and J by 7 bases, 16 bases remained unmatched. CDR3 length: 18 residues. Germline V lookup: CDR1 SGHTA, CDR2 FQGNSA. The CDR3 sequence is CASSLSVYGAGGHNEQFF. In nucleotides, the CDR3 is TGTGCCAGCAGCTTATCGGTCTACGGGGCGGGAGGCCATAATGAGCAGTTCTTC.